This TCR beta chain was found in a study of shared clonotypes between healthy human individuals (TCRdb year 2020). About the full investigation: Three men and two women, aged 18 to 49 years, made up the cohort. Per donor, leukapheresis produced somewhere between about 0.94 and 9.5 billion PBMCs. Blood TCR repertoires of five healthy adults were deeply sequenced to estimate repertoire size and the extent of clonotype sharing between individuals. Per donor, three plates each were used for CD4 naive and CD4 memory, two for CD8 naive, and one for CD8 memory. To increase sequencing depth and limit assay-specific biases, different laboratories used diverse techniques to prepare libraries and sequence TCR repertoires. Study-level results and caveats: Based on pairwise subsampling, the degree of clonotype sharing among donors was expected to be affected by sequencing depth. The genetic and exposure-history diversity represented was limited by the small number of donors. Sampling was restricted to blood, and TCR repertoires in tissue are likely to differ from TCR repertoires in blood. Naive subsets generally had larger estimated clonotype richness than memory subsets did. Higher generation probabilities were observed for clonotypes shared by all four sorted-subset donors than for non-shared clonotypes. When a few donors were compared, the shared fraction of clonotypes was around 5% for naive CD4, more than 3% for naive CD8, more than 2% for memory CD4, and around 0.37% for memory CD8. Even with the large sequencing depth, rarefaction of the sorted-subset datasets indicated that sequencing was incomplete.

On this clone: Its cognate antigen has yet to be identified. No much larger clone is present one base from it, and per-base qualities are unavailable.

CD8 naive samples consisted of CD45RO-negative cells that were positively selected for CCR7, yielding a CD45RA+CCR7+ population without TemRA cells. The donors were healthy, HIV-negative adults with no recently reported acute infections or vaccinations. All donors were Caucasian adults living in Nashville, Tennessee, USA. After blood collection by leukapheresis, PBMCs were isolated using Ficoll-Histopaque density gradient centrifugation and then cryopreserved in the vapor phase of liquid nitrogen. Purity and quantity of every magnetically sorted T cell population were checked by analytical flow cytometry. From each sorted fraction, genomic DNA was isolated and quantified by UV absorbance on a Nanodrop 2000c. The germline V gene specifies LGHNA as CDR1 and YNFKEQ as CDR2. Inclusive of the bounding cysteine and phenylalanine, the CDR3 is 14 residues long. The DNA shown is the 42-base CDR3, in frame from base 1. V is reduced by 1 base and J by 8 bases, leaving a spacing of 12 bases between them.

Using the deep immunoSEQ assay, multiplex PCR amplified TCR CDR3 regions from genomic DNA. Genomic DNA extracted from each cell subset was distributed evenly over all wells of several immunoSEQ 96-well plates, and each plate served as one replicate. For sorted subsets, each replicate PCR was loaded with 200 ng genomic DNA, equivalent to about 30,000 T cell genomes. The purified libraries were quantified using a Qubit 3.0 fluorometer, sized with a Bioanalyzer 2100, and then quantified again using the KAPA Library Quantification kit. Each immunoSEQ 96-well plate was sequenced on its own single-read 150-cycle Illumina NextSeq 550 flow cell. The paper's processing steps were these. Because the immunoSEQ output included only junctional sequences and no quality scores, the filtering could not be the same as the filtering used for full-length reads. Sequences were annotated with PyIR, a Python wrapper for IgBLAST v1.9, and V/J genes and CDR3 were assigned using IMGT germline references. Reads were removed for weak V/J assignments (E-value above 1e-6), missing CDR3, stop codons, out-of-frame junctions, or ambiguous translated residues. V3J clonotypes were defined by identical inferred V gene, J gene, and CDR3 amino acid sequence. To compute the percentage overlap between repertoires, the number of shared unique clonotypes was divided by the size of the smaller repertoire. Repertoire richness was assessed with RTK rarefaction, the Chao1 estimator, and Recon v2.1 estimates of unobserved clonotypes. For all TCRbeta clonotypes obtained by the gDNA method from a few donors, generation probabilities were computed with OLGA. Held by TCRdb, this immuneACCESS table contains in-frame sequences only and omits some clones. Under half of the omission traces to an unresolved V gene where checked; the cause of the rest is unknown. The V and J calls and clone size are taken from that table; D and trimming were inferred from the DNA. This sample gives fewer than 1 million clones in total; around 96% of them show up just once. Together, the top ten hold 0.2% to 0.25% of the sample.

The TCR sequence derives from a man aged 25 to 45 in good health. The material sequenced was naive CD8+ T cells sorted from blood. The sample's cell subset or site label, in plain terms: CD45RA+CCR7+. The chain uses TRBV4-2 and TRBJ2-1; the D gene is not confidently resolved. The DNA is as follows: TGTGCCAGCAGCCAAGGGGTAGCTTTCGATGAGCAGTTCTTC. It encodes CASSQGVAFDEQFF.